Presented here are 16 T cell receptor beta chains from one specimen sequenced in a study of blood T cell repertoires in COVID-19. This table comes from immunoSEQ multiplex PCR, and its TCRdb copy is limited to in-frame clones, with some not included. This table holds about 280,000 clones, approximately 85% found once. Sequenced sample: peripheral blood. Every receptor here comes from a man in his fifties with active or convalescent COVID-19.

This chain joins TRBV12-5 and TRBJ2-1, with TRBD2 identical over 12 bases. Germline CDR1 is LGHNT and CDR2 is FRNRAP. V was clipped by 6 bases and J by 3 bases; unmatched bases: 3. The CDR3 contains 15 residues. CDR3 bases: TGTGCTAGTGGCCGGGGACTAGCGGGCTACAATGAGCAGTTCTTC. It is translated as CASGRGLAGYNEQFF.

The count of this clone is one. This chain links TRBV18 with TRBJ1-2; TRBD1 might be the D (6 bases). The CDR3 has 17 residues. Trimming stripped 1 base from V and 1 base from J, with 16 bases between. Germline CDR1 is KGHSH and CDR2 is LQKENI. The CDR3 protein is CASSPQAGQGINYGYTF. CDR3 nucleotides: TGTGCCAGCTCACCACAGGCTGGCCAGGGGATTAACTATGGCTACACCTTC.

The J gene is TRBJ2-2, the V gene TRBV10-3, with 9 bases that match TRBD2. J lost 5 bases, V lost 6 bases, and 7 bases had no gene match. The CDR3 has 15 amino acids. Germline V gives CDR1 ENHRY, CDR2 SYGVKD. DNA of the CDR3: TGTGCCATCAGCGGACGGACTAGCGCAACCGGGGAGCTGTTTTTT. Protein: CAISGRTSATGELFF.

The rearrangement links TRBV27 to TRBJ1-3; possible D gene TRBD1, 6 bases. V dropped 6 bases and J dropped 3 bases, with 27 bases sitting between them. From germline, CDR1 is MNHEY and CDR2 SMNVEV (reference sequence). This CDR3 is built from 19 residues. The CDR3 sequence is CASSPGRGQRESGGNTIYF. The CDR3 coding sequence is TGTGCCAGCAGCCCCGGCAGGGGTCAGCGGGAAAGTGGTGGAAACACCATATATTTT.

J is TRBJ2-1 and V is TRBV3-1 (or the pseudogene TRBV3-2); 8 bases map to TRBD1. CDR3 size: 17 residues. CDR1 is LGHDT, CDR2 YNNKEL, per germline (reference sequence). Unmatched junction bases numbered 19, after V lost 3 bases and J lost 12 bases. CDR3 residues: CASSHPIYPGTGSVQFF. DNA for the CDR3: TGTGCCAGCAGCCATCCAATATATCCTGGGACAGGTAGCGTGCAGTTCTTC.

This clone has a single count. This chain links TRBV18 with TRBJ1-5; D unclear. The CDR3 sequence is 14 residues long. Germline V CDR1 and CDR2: KGHSH, LQKENI. Trimming removed 1 base from V and 5 bases from J, with 9 bases in between. CDR3 nucleotide sequence: TGTGCCAGCTCACCACGAGCTTCTGATCAGCCCCAGCATTTT. Translated, it gives CASSPRASDQPQHF.

This chain links TRBV10-1 with TRBJ2-3, with D uncertain. This CDR3 spans 15 amino acids. V was trimmed by 0 bases and J by 3 bases, leaving 10 bases between them. Germline CDR1 reads WNHNN; CDR2 reads SYGVQD (reference sequence). The CDR3 nucleotides are TGCGCCAGCAGTGAGTCGCAACAGATTACAGATACGCAGTATTTT. This sequence encodes CASSESQQITDTQYF.

This chain links TRBV12-5 with TRBJ2-1; 7 nucleotides align to TRBD1. Germline V CDR1 and CDR2: LGHNT, FRNRAP. Losses at the gene ends were 6 bases for V and 5 bases for J; bases not matched to a gene: 4. CDR3 length: 13 residues. The CDR3 loop reads CASGTGTNNEQFF. The CDR3 DNA sequence: TGTGCTAGTGGGACAGGGACAAACAATGAGCAGTTCTTC.

V and J are TRBV5-5 and TRBJ1-5; D is unclear. The CDR3 sequence is 13 residues long. Germline V CDR1 and CDR2: SGHKS, YYEKEE (reference sequence). Trimming took 3 bases from V and 5 from J, leaving 9 bases between them. The CDR3 here is CASSSTTDQPQHF. CDR3 nucleotide sequence: TGTGCCAGCAGCTCCACTACGGATCAGCCCCAGCATTTT.

There are a few counts of this clone. The gene calls are TRBV3-1 (or the pseudogene TRBV3-2) and TRBJ2-7; 9 nucleotides line up with TRBD1. CDR1 is LGHDT and CDR2 is YNNKEL in the germline V gene (reference sequence). The CDR3 is 15 residues long. The V gene end was trimmed by 1 base and the J gene end by 7 bases; junction bases not matched to a gene: 8. CDR3 region: CASSQVGTGLGEQYF. The CDR3 nucleotides read TGTGCCAGCAGCCAAGTCGGGACAGGGTTGGGGGAGCAGTACTTC.

The J gene is TRBJ1-2, the V gene TRBV19; no clear D. The CDR3 spans 11 residues. From germline, CDR1 is LNHDA and CDR2 SQIVND (reference sequence). V was trimmed by 5 bases and J by 8 bases, leaving 9 bases between them. The CDR3 loop is CASSLRGGYTF. Here the CDR3 DNA reads TGTGCCAGTAGTCTCCGGGGAGGCTACACCTTC.

The chain joins TRBV6-6 to TRBJ2-3, with a possible D match to TRBD2 (5 bases). Germline V gene sequence: CDR1 MNHNY, CDR2 SVGAGI (reference sequence). This CDR3 is 14 amino acids long. With 7 bases removed from V and 1 base from J, the gap between germline ends came to 12 bases. CDR3 amino acids: CASTGGLRTDTQYF. The DNA of the CDR3 is TGTGCCAGCACTGGTGGACTCCGCACAGATACGCAGTATTTT.

The J gene is TRBJ2-7, the V gene TRBV27; 10 bases align to TRBD2. The J segment lost 3 bases and the V segment lost 1 base, leaving 12 bases of the junction unmatched. This CDR3 comprises 18 residues. Germline V gene lookup returns CDR1 MNHEY and CDR2 SMNVEV (reference sequence). This CDR3 is CASSLYGLAASQNYEQYF. DNA of the CDR3: TGTGCCAGCAGTTTATACGGACTAGCGGCTTCCCAAAACTACGAGCAGTACTTC.

The CDR3 DNA reads TGTGCCGCCGGGGTGGCATTACGTCAGTTCTTC. Protein: CAAGVALRQFF. This chain links TRBV6-4 with TRBJ2-1; a weak D match, TRBD2 (5 bases). This CDR3 spans 11 amino acids. Germline lookup yields CDR1 MRHNA and CDR2 SNTAGT. V shed 11 bases and J shed 13 bases, with 18 bases lying between them.

The rearrangement joins TRBV6-5 to TRBJ2-1; TRBD1 agrees at 9 bases. V lost 5 bases, J lost 3 bases, and 5 bases stayed unmatched. The CDR3 has 15 residues. The germline CDR1 and CDR2 sequences are MNHEY and SVGAGI. CDR3 bases: TGTGCCAGCAGTCCCCGGGGACAGGGCTACAATGAGCAGTTCTTC. This codes for CASSPRGQGYNEQFF.

V usage is TRBV24-1 and J usage is TRBJ2-3; 8 bases map to TRBD2. V was pared by 12 bases and J by 4 bases, with 5 bases of the junction left unmatched. The CDR3 has 12 amino acids. Germline V gene sequence: CDR1 KGHDR, CDR2 SFDVKD. In DNA, the CDR3 is TGTGCCTCCCGGGGGGGGGCAGATACGCAGTATTTT. Translated: CASRGGADTQYF.